This T cell receptor beta chain was documented in a study of blood T cell repertoires in COVID-19. Study summary: Spain, Italy and the United States supplied samples that represented acute and convalescent COVID-19. Sources were T cells, B-cell-depleted T cells, or PBMCs; the material itself was cDNA or gDNA.

Original analysis: Cell counts per sample came from amplifying reference gene primers. Clones were read by immunoSEQ multiplex PCR, and TCRdb kept only the in-frame ones, dropping some. That table supplies the V and J calls and clone size; D and trimming were determined from the DNA. This sample has around 50,000 clones, with over 80% found just once. Germline loops: CDR1 MNHEY, CDR2 SMNVEV (reference sequence). V lost 1 base and J lost 9; bases outside the gene matches: 0. The CDR3 sequence is 12 residues long. Sequencing was done on a sample of peripheral blood. The rearrangement uses TRBV27 and TRBJ2-1, with 7 bases lining up with TRBD2. The TCR originated in a man aged 65 to 79 with acute or convalescent COVID-19. CDR3 DNA: TGTGCCAGCAGTTTATGGGGGGGTGAGCAGTTCTTC. Translating it yields CASSLWGGEQFF.